The clone carrying this T cell receptor (beta chain) was counted between two and nine times. Previously reported methods and listed TCR primers produced the bulk TCR libraries. Using its own MiXCR run on the PCR reads, TCRdb lists one record per CDR3 protein. The sample records about 640,000 distinct CDR3 sequences, 15% to 20% being singletons. The data originate from a study of molecular identifiers for immune sequencing clone quantification. Study overall: Five aliquots were made in replicates from the RNA of approximately 20,000 or 98,000 naive CD8 cells, and four were sequenced.

Naive CD8 T cells were FACS-sorted by CD8+CD4-CCR7+CD45RA+ markers. The V and J ends lost 6 bases and 2 bases respectively, with 23 bases between them. Germline CDR1 is DFQATT and CDR2 is SNEGSKA (reference sequence). This CDR3 region has 16 residues. The receptor comes from a human donor in good health. Some libraries in this study had Jurkat cell RNA spiked in. Sequencing used naive CD8+ T cells from blood, with Jurkat cell RNA spiked in. Noted subset: FACS-sorted CD8+CD4-CCR7+CD45RA+ naive T cells. This chain connects TRBV20-1 to TRBJ2-7, with D tentatively TRBD1 (6 bases). CDR3 amino acids: CSARKERDIRPYEQYF. As DNA, the CDR3 is TGCAGTGCCAGAAAGGAACGGGACATAAGACCCTACGAGCAGTACTTC.